Below, 23 T cell receptor beta chains from the same sample are listed, as sequenced in a study of blood T cell repertoires in COVID-19. This table comes from immunoSEQ multiplex PCR, and its TCRdb copy is limited to in-frame clones, with some not included. Here the sample spans 350,000 to 400,000 clones, around 89% being singletons. The sequenced sample was peripheral blood. Source of these receptors: a man aged 18 to 29 with active or convalescent COVID-19.

V gene TRBV6-5 combines with J gene TRBJ1-1; 9 bases line up with TRBD1. Germline lookup yields CDR1 MNHEY and CDR2 SVGAGI. The CDR3 has 14 residues. V was pared by 7 bases and J by 1 base, with 4 bases of the junction left unmatched. CDR3 sequence: CASTRTGANTEAFF. CDR3 nucleotides: TGTGCCAGCACCCGGACAGGGGCGAACACTGAAGCTTTCTTT.

In this sample, this clone turned up a few times. The chain couples TRBV29-1 to TRBJ2-7; D possibly corresponds to TRBD1 (6 bases). Germline CDR1 is SQVTM and CDR2 is ANQGSEA. The CDR3 is 13 residues long. The germline V and J ends were trimmed by 7 bases and 5 bases, with 18 bases remaining between them. The CDR3 DNA sequence: TGCAGCGCTGGTGGGGGCGCCGGGGACGAGCAGTACTTC. Translation: CSAGGGAGDEQYF.

Turning to this clone: Within the sample, other DNA sequences also encode this same CDR3. The chain combines TRBV9 with TRBJ1-3; unclear D gene. The V gene's germline CDR1 is SGDLS and CDR2 YYNGEE. Trimming pared 4 bases from V and 0 bases from J, leaving 5 bases between. This CDR3 is 13 amino acids long. CDR3 bases: TGTGCCAGCAGCCTTAACTCTGGAAACACCATATATTTT. It is translated as CASSLNSGNTIYF.

The count of this clone is one. The V call is TRBV27, the J call TRBJ2-4; D possibly corresponds to TRBD1 (5 bases). The V end lost 2 bases, the J end lost 4 bases, and 9 bases lay between the germline ends. From germline, CDR1 is MNHEY and CDR2 SMNVEV (reference sequence). The CDR3 runs 14 residues. The DNA for the CDR3 is TGTGCCAGCAGTTTAGACAGAGTAAAAAACATTCAGTACTTC. This codes for CASSLDRVKNIQYF.

The genes are TRBV4-2 and TRBJ1-3, with a tentative D call TRBD1 (5 bases). Trimming shortened V by 0 bases and J by 1 base, and 13 bases separated the two germline ends. The CDR3 sequence is 17 residues long. Germline values: CDR1 LGHNA, CDR2 YNFKEQ. The CDR3: CASSQELAGPSGNTIYF. In nucleotides, the CDR3 is TGTGCCAGCAGCCAAGAGTTGGCAGGGCCTTCTGGAAACACCATATATTTT.

The rearrangement uses TRBV13 and TRBJ2-1, with 9 bases lining up with TRBD1. CDR1 is PRHDT and CDR2 is FYEKMQ in the germline V gene (reference sequence). The CDR3 length is 14 residues. V shed 5 bases, J shed 7 bases, and the junction held 6 bases outside the gene matches. CDR3 residues: CASSARTGENEQFF. The CDR3 DNA is TGTGCCAGCAGCGCCCGGACAGGGGAGAATGAGCAGTTCTTC.

This chain links TRBV11-3 with TRBJ2-5; 9 bases match TRBD1. From germline, CDR1 is SGHNT and CDR2 YENEEA. The CDR3 contains 14 residues. The J segment lost 5 bases and the V segment lost 6 bases, leaving 7 bases of the junction unmatched. CDR3 loop: CASSVQGAGETQYF. CDR3 nucleotide sequence: TGTGCCAGCAGTGTACAGGGGGCCGGGGAGACCCAGTACTTC.

The chain carries TRBV19 and TRBJ2-1, with TRBD2 matching 16 bases. V lost 6 bases, J lost 10 bases, and 6 bases stayed unmatched. Germline V gene lookup returns CDR1 LNHDA and CDR2 SQIVND (reference sequence). This CDR3 region has 15 residues. CDR3 sequence reads: CASRAGTSGRDEQFF. The CDR3, as DNA: TGTGCCAGTAGGGCCGGGACTAGCGGGAGGGACGAGCAGTTCTTC.

V is TRBV4-2 and J is TRBJ2-3; 10 nucleotides line up with TRBD2. V shed 0 bases, J shed 4 bases, and the junction held 4 bases outside the gene matches. CDR3 length: 16 amino acids. Germline V CDR1 and CDR2: LGHNA, YNFKEQ. CDR3 loop: CASSQEWTSGADTQYF. For the CDR3, the DNA is TGTGCCAGCAGCCAAGAGTGGACTAGCGGAGCAGATACGCAGTATTTT.

The chain links TRBV7-9 to TRBJ1-6, with TRBD1 as a possible D gene (6 bases). The CDR3 totals 16 residues. V was shortened by 4 bases and J by 2 bases, with 12 bases between the two germline ends. The V gene's germline CDR1 is SEHNR and CDR2 FQNEAQ (reference sequence). The CDR3 bases are TGTGCCAGCAGCTATGGCAGGACAGCCTATAATTCACCCCTCCACTTT. Amino acids: CASSYGRTAYNSPLHF.

This clone was seen more than once but under ten times. The V gene is TRBV5-6, the J gene TRBJ1-5; the D is unclear. This CDR3 contains 13 residues. Deletions cut 2 bases from V and 7 bases from J, with 10 bases between. Germline lookup yields CDR1 SGHDT and CDR2 YYEEEE. The CDR3 sequence is CASSLEAQQPQHF. CDR3 in DNA: TGTGCCAGCAGCTTAGAAGCCCAACAGCCCCAGCATTTT.

The chain recombines TRBV4-3 with TRBJ1-4, with TRBD1 as a possible D gene (5 bases). Germline CDR1 reads LGHNA; CDR2 reads YSLEER. Trimming left V 3 bases short and J 7 bases short, with 18 bases between. CDR3 length: 16 amino acids. The CDR3, as DNA: TGCGCCAGCAGCCAGGGGGGTCGCGGACACCGTGAAAAACTGTTTTTT. Its protein is CASSQGGRGHREKLFF.

The CDR3 is CASSPYSTGVNGGYTF. CDR3 nucleotides: TGTGCCAGCAGCCCCTACTCGACAGGTGTTAACGGGGGCTACACCTTC. This chain uses TRBV11-2 with TRBJ1-2; D is possibly TRBD1 (6 bases). The CDR3 runs 16 residues. Germline-derived CDR1 and CDR2 are SGHAT and FQNNGV. The germline V and J ends were trimmed by 5 bases and 8 bases, with 24 bases remaining between them. Full variable domain (outside the CDR3, taken from reference TRBV11-2 and TRBJ1-2): EAGVAQSPRYKIIEKRQSVAFWCNPISGHATLYWYQQILGQGPKLLIQFQNNGVVDDSQLPKDRFSAERLKGVDSTLKIQPAKLEDSAVYLCASSPYSTGVNGGYTFGSGTRLTVV.

The chain links TRBV7-3 to TRBJ2-1; no firm D call. Trimming pared 8 bases from V and 5 bases from J, leaving 10 bases between. Germline assignment: CDR1 SGHTA and CDR2 FQGTGA. The CDR3 has 12 residues. This CDR3 reads CASGPVNNEQFF. The CDR3 DNA reads as TGTGCCAGCGGGCCCGTCAACAATGAGCAGTTCTTC.

The chain joins TRBV27 to TRBJ2-1; D remains ambiguous. This CDR3 has 15 amino acids. Looked up from germline, CDR1 is MNHEY and CDR2 is SMNVEV (reference sequence). Trimming took off 1 base at V and 6 bases at J, with 13 bases between the two ends. The CDR3 DNA sequence: TGTGCCAGCAGTTTATTTCCCCTCAACTCCAATGAGCAGTTCTTC. Translation gives CASSLFPLNSNEQFF.

V is TRBV5-6 and J is TRBJ2-3, with 7 nucleotides matching TRBD1. The junction had 1 base not matched to a gene; V was cut back by 2 bases and J by 4 bases. The CDR3 has 13 amino acids. CDR1 SGHDT and CDR2 YYEEEE come from the germline V gene. CDR3: CASSLGGADTQYF. CDR3 in DNA: TGTGCCAGCAGCTTAGGGGGCGCAGATACGCAGTATTTT.

CDR3 DNA: TGCAGTGCTAGTGAGGGACTTACCAATGAGCAGTTCTTC. It specifies CSASEGLTNEQFF. This chain joins TRBV20-1 and TRBJ2-1, with a tentative D call TRBD2 (6 bases). Germline V CDR1 and CDR2: DFQATT, SNEGSKA (reference sequence). The CDR3 is made up of 13 amino acids. Trimming took off 3 bases at V and 6 bases at J, with 12 bases between the two ends.

This chain joins TRBV7-9 and TRBJ2-3, with D tentatively TRBD1 (6 bases). This CDR3 has 15 residues. V lost 4 bases, J lost 5 bases, and 16 bases lay in between. Germline V CDR1 and CDR2: SEHNR, FQNEAQ (reference sequence). CDR3 residues: CASSSVRTAGDTQYF. The CDR3 DNA reads as TGTGCCAGCAGCTCCGTACGGACAGCCGGAGATACGCAGTATTTT.

The chain has TRBV5-1 and TRBJ2-7; D is unclear. V lost 2 bases and J lost 2, with 11 bases in between. This CDR3 is 14 amino acids long. The germline V gene encodes CDR1 SGHRS and CDR2 YFSETQ. As DNA, the CDR3 is TGCGCCAGCAGCTTTGTAAGTCCTACCTACGAGCAGTACTTC. As protein: CASSFVSPTYEQYF.

V gene TRBV6-2 or TRBV6-3 combines with J gene TRBJ1-2; D is unresolved. V was pared by 0 bases and J by 5 bases, with 7 bases between. Germline CDR1 and CDR2: MNHEY and SVGEGT. The CDR3 runs to 13 residues. Here the CDR3 reads CASSYSPQYGYTF. The CDR3 DNA sequence: TGTGCCAGCAGTTACTCCCCCCAATATGGCTACACCTTC.

This sequence joins TRBV27 and TRBJ1-2; 8 nucleotides line up with TRBD1. Germline loops: CDR1 MNHEY, CDR2 SMNVEV (reference sequence). Unmatched junction bases numbered 12, after V lost 9 bases and J lost 3 bases. The CDR3 runs to 15 residues. In DNA, the CDR3 is TGTGCCAGTACGCCGACAGGGGCGACCTACTATGGCTACACCTTC. It translates to CASTPTGATYYGYTF.

The genes are TRBV9 and TRBJ2-1; D might be TRBD2 (5 bases). The CDR3 has 11 residues. CDR1 is SGDLS, CDR2 YYNGEE, per germline. Trimming left V 8 bases short and J 4 bases short, with 7 bases between. This CDR3 reads CARGGYNEQFF. In nucleotides, the CDR3 is TGTGCCAGGGGCGGGTACAATGAGCAGTTCTTC.

This clone appeared a single time. The chain recombines TRBV24-1 with TRBJ2-1; 10 bases agree with TRBD2. Germline V lookup: CDR1 KGHDR, CDR2 SFDVKD. The CDR3 runs to 16 residues. After removal of 4 bases from V and 6 bases from J, the junction contained 8 bases not matched to a gene. The CDR3 is CATSDSGLAVGNEQFF. CDR3 DNA: TGTGCCACCAGTGACTCCGGACTAGCGGTCGGCAATGAGCAGTTCTTC.